This T cell receptor beta chain was sequenced in a study of regulatory T cells in long-lasting Graves disease. Study details: Graves' disease counted as persistent after over 5 years of antithyroid drugs with positive TSH receptor antibodies.

The CDR3 is 15 amino acids. CDR1 and CDR2 (germline): LNHDA, SQIVND (reference sequence). V shed 5 bases, J shed 8 bases, and the junction held 11 bases outside the gene matches. Study-level points and caveats: When disease was persistent, TRBV28, TRBJ1-2 and TRBJ2-5 were the favored segments. Relative to new patients (around 1,000), persistent patients exhibited greater sharing of public clonotypes (around 2,700).

Arm-PCR with iRepertoire HTBI primers amplified the CDR3 regions for these TCR beta libraries. TCRdb redid the calling of the multiplex PCR reads with MiXCR, one entry per CDR3 protein. The sample lists 350,000 to 500,000 distinct CDR3 sequences; about 21% were seen once. This clonotype came up once. Its antigen is undetermined. The time point: persistent/refractory GD, antithyroid drugs over 5 years with positive TRAb. PBMC-extracted RNA yielded the TCR library. Doctors identified Graves' disease using the American Thyroid Association guidelines. This receptor was identified in a female donor with Graves disease. The source was peripheral blood mononuclear cells (PBMCs), collected when the disease was refractory, from a patient treated with antithyroid drugs. This rearrangement joins TRBV19 to TRBJ2-1; 8 bases map to TRBD2. The CDR3 DNA is TGTGCCAGTAGTTTACAAGCGGGGGCCTTGGATGAGCAGTTCTTC. Its protein is CASSLQAGALDEQFF. The whole variable domain, remainder taken from reference TRBV19 and TRBJ2-1, is DGGITQSPKYLFRKEGQNVTLSCEQNLNHDAMYWYRQDPGQGLRLIYYSQIVNDFQKGDIAEGYSVSREKKESFPLTVTSAQKNPTAFYLCASSLQAGALDEQFFGPGTRLTVL.